The present TCR beta chain was sequenced within a study of cytomegalovirus exposure and HLA in healthy donors. The CDR3 extends over 14 amino acids. The germline V gene has CDR1 KGHSH and CDR2 LQKENI. V lost 3 bases and J lost 5, with 14 bases in between. There were likely unrecorded immune exposures, though donors were nominally healthy when sampled. Use of 60 Vbeta and 13 Jbeta primers characterized the PCR. Profiled with immunoSEQ multiplex PCR; TCRdb holds only in-frame clones, not every one. The sample lists 100,000 or so clones, 55% to 75% seen once, with around 2.3% in the top ten. The genes are TRBV18 and TRBJ2-7, with D maybe TRBD2 (6 bases). The sequenced sample consisted of PBMCs. This sequence was found in a man in his fifties or sixties in good health and CMV-seronegative. In DNA, the CDR3 is TGTGCCAGCTCACCGAGGGCCGGGGAGGACGAGCAGTACTTC. Amino acid sequence: CASSPRAGEDEQYF.